The 15 T cell receptor beta chains presented below share a single source sample, sequenced in a study of cytomegalovirus exposure and HLA in healthy donors listed by TCRdb under 2017. The library came from the immunoSEQ multiplex PCR assay. A mixture of 60 forward primers for TCR Vbeta segments and 13 reverse primers for TCR Jbeta segments was used in the multiplex PCR. The source is immuneACCESS, and TCRdb retained only in-frame sequences with V and J called. Part of the clones is not carried over; for the studies checked, unresolved V genes explain less than half of this, and the remainder is unexplained. In this sample the table shows some 200,000 clones, 65% to 85% of which occur a single time. In total, the top ten clones hold approximately 2.9% of the sample. The specimen was PBMCs. The receptors here all came from a female donor in good health and CMV-seronegative.

The V gene is TRBV29-1, the J gene TRBJ2-7; unclear D gene. Germline V gene data show CDR1 as SQVTM and CDR2 as ANQGSEA. V gave up 6 bases and J gave up 0 bases, with 9 bases separating them. The CDR3 extends over 12 amino acids. CDR3 residues: CSVQVPSYEQYF. The CDR3 bases are TGCAGCGTCCAGGTCCCCTCCTACGAGCAGTACTTC.

This chain links TRBV7-3 with TRBJ2-7, with D maybe TRBD2 (6 bases). Trimming stripped 0 bases from V and 0 bases from J, with 12 bases between. Looked up from germline, CDR1 is SGHTA and CDR2 is FQGTGA. The CDR3 has 16 residues. CDR3 sequence (DNA): TGTGCCAGCAGCTTAACCGGGTCGGGAGTCTCCTACGAGCAGTACTTC. Residues: CASSLTGSGVSYEQYF.

The chain joins TRBV5-5 to TRBJ1-1; D is unresolved. Trimming removed 0 bases from V and 0 bases from J, with 18 bases in between. The CDR3 totals 18 residues. Germline CDR1 reads SGHKS; CDR2 reads YYEKEE (reference sequence). The CDR3 DNA reads as TGTGCCAGCAGCTTGGCCCTCAGTACCACGCGGATGAACACTGAAGCTTTCTTT. Its protein is CASSLALSTTRMNTEAFF.

This clone was observed a handful of times. J is TRBJ2-5 and V is TRBV4-1; 7 bases fit TRBD1. This CDR3 is built from 15 residues. Germline CDR1 MGHRA, CDR2 YSYEKL. Trimming at V came to 3 bases and at J to 5 bases, leaving 9 bases not matched to a gene. CDR3 sequence (DNA): TGCGCCAGCAGCCAGACCCGGGACAGCCGGGAGACCCAGTACTTC. This gives the protein CASSQTRDSRETQYF.

In this sample, this clone turned up once. The V call is TRBV5-1, the J call TRBJ2-1; 9 bases are a match to TRBD1. This CDR3 region has 15 residues. V lost 3 bases to trimming and J lost 3 bases; unmatched junction nucleotides: 4. Germline values: CDR1 SGHRS, CDR2 YFSETQ. The CDR3 DNA reads TGCGCCAGCAGCTCGGGACAGGGAGTCTACAATGAGCAGTTCTTC. Translated, it gives CASSSGQGVYNEQFF.

The chain combines TRBV2 with TRBJ1-1; no definite D call. The CDR3 has 14 amino acids. With 1 base removed from V and 0 bases from J, the gap between germline ends came to 6 bases. CDR1 is SNHLY, CDR2 FYNNEI, per germline. CDR3 nucleotide sequence: TGTGCCAGCAGTGAAGGGGCCATGAACACTGAAGCTTTCTTT. Translating gives CASSEGAMNTEAFF.

The chain is built from TRBV7-9 and TRBJ2-1, with D perhaps matching TRBD2 (6 bases). The CDR3 runs 12 residues. Germline CDR1 SEHNR, CDR2 FQNEAQ (reference sequence). Trimming cost V 7 bases and J 9 bases, with 13 bases left between them. In nucleotides, the CDR3 is TGTGCCAGCACCCTACGGGGGAGTGAGCAGTTCTTC. As protein: CASTLRGSEQFF.

This clone was detected only a few times. CDR3 nucleotide sequence: TGTGCCACCAGCAGAGCACAGGGGGCTCGCGCAGATACGCAGTATTTT. Its translation is CATSRAQGARADTQYF. J is TRBJ2-3 and V is TRBV15, with 9 bases that match TRBD1. The CDR3 covers 16 residues. With 1 base clipped from V and 4 bases from J, the junction kept 6 bases outside the gene matches. From germline, CDR1 is LNHNV and CDR2 YYDKDF (reference sequence).

This clone was recorded once. The rearrangement joins TRBV5-1 to TRBJ2-7; 7 bases align to TRBD1. The CDR3 consists of 14 residues. Germline CDR1 is SGHRS and CDR2 is YFSETQ. Trimming at V came to 2 bases and at J to 0 bases, leaving 2 bases not matched to a gene. The DNA of the CDR3 is TGCGCCAGCAGCTTAACAGGGGCCTCCTACGAGCAGTACTTC. Translation gives CASSLTGASYEQYF.

The rearrangement links TRBV11-2 to TRBJ2-1; TRBD2 is a possible D gene (6 bases). This CDR3 is 15 amino acids long. CDR1 and CDR2 (germline): SGHAT, FQNNGV. Trimming took off 0 bases at V and 2 bases at J, with 8 bases between the two ends. For the CDR3, the DNA is TGTGCCAGCAGCTTAGATGGGGAGGCCTACAATGAGCAGTTCTTC. This encodes CASSLDGEAYNEQFF.

This clone was observed a handful of times. Other DNA sequences from this sample encode an identical CDR3 as well. The rearrangement links TRBV5-6 to TRBJ1-2, with a possible D match to TRBD1 (6 bases). Trimming cost V 0 bases and J 2 bases, with 8 bases left between them. The germline V gene has CDR1 SGHDT and CDR2 YYEEEE. The length of the CDR3 is 14 residues. The CDR3 bases are TGTGCCAGCAGCTTGGGGCAGGGGAACTATGGCTACACCTTC. Encoded protein: CASSLGQGNYGYTF.

Points on this clone: The same CDR3 can be traced to other DNA sequences in this sample. This sequence joins TRBV6-5 and TRBJ2-7; D perhaps matches TRBD2 (6 bases). The CDR3 contains 12 residues. Germline V gene lookup returns CDR1 MNHEY and CDR2 SVGAGI. Trimming pared 2 bases from V and 6 bases from J, leaving 8 bases between. The CDR3 bases are TGTGCCAGCAGTTACGGGGGAGGCGAGCAGTACTTC. Amino acid sequence: CASSYGGGEQYF.

On this clone: This likely comes from a read error, as the CDR3 has no conserved phenylalanine or tryptophan at its end. This chain uses TRBV4-1 with TRBJ2-7, with 7 nucleotides matching TRBD2. V trimming: 1 base; J trimming: 2 bases; junction bases outside the gene matches: 2. The CDR3 contains 14 residues. Germline CDR1 MGHRA, CDR2 YSYEKL. CDR3 DNA: TGCGCCAGCAGCCAAGGGGCGGGGGCCTACGAGCAGTACTCC. It codes for CASSQGAGAYEQYS.

The gene calls are TRBV6-5 and TRBJ2-6, with a weak D call TRBD1 (6 bases). The germline gives CDR1 MNHEY, CDR2 SVGAGI. Trimming took 6 bases from V and 0 from J, leaving 9 bases between them. The CDR3 covers 15 residues. CDR3 amino acids: CASSSGDSGANVLTF. CDR3 bases: TGTGCCAGCAGCTCAGGGGACTCTGGGGCCAACGTCCTGACTTTC.

This clone has a single count. The gene calls are TRBV30 and TRBJ1-5; 8 bases agree with TRBD1. Looked up from germline, CDR1 is GTSNPN and CDR2 is SVGIG (reference sequence). V trimming: 1 base; J trimming: 5 bases; junction bases outside the gene matches: 4. The CDR3 covers 14 residues. Here the CDR3 reads CAWSDGTGYQPQHF. The CDR3 DNA follows: TGTGCCTGGAGTGACGGGACAGGATATCAGCCCCAGCATTTT.